There are many counts of the clone carrying this TCR beta chain. The antigen is unknown. This entry belongs to a study of spatial heterogeneity in lung cancer. Study-level information: Alpha-chain sequences were consistently detected less often than beta-chain sequences.

Germline loops: CDR1 SGHRS, CDR2 YFSETQ. The CDR3 sequence is 16 residues long. Germline trimming cut 4 bases from V and 7 bases from J; bases unmatched to any gene: 10. Study results and limitations: Ubiquitous expanded tumor TCRs were seen in blood more at resection than at follow-up.

Each TCR cDNA molecule carried a unique molecular identifier. One entry per CDR3 protein results from TCRdb running MiXCR on the 5' RACE reads. The sample lists over 45,000 distinct CDR3 sequences; approximately 5.3% were seen once. Indicated time point: sample taken at primary tumor resection. From tumor, nontumor lung or frozen PBMC, whole RNA was taken unsorted for sequencing. The donors comprised about 69 untreated early-stage non-small cell lung cancer patients. This TCR derives from a male donor with early-stage non-small cell lung cancer. This material consisted of PBMCs, taken at surgery. The rearrangement links TRBV5-1 to TRBJ2-1; 11 nucleotides align to TRBD2. This CDR3 reads CASSLARASGGNEQFF. In nucleotides, the CDR3 is TGCGCCAGCAGCCTCGCTAGGGCTAGCGGGGGGAATGAGCAGTTCTTC.